These 32 T cell receptor beta chains share one sample of origin, sequenced in a study of cytomegalovirus exposure and HLA in healthy donors. In the PCR, 60 Vbeta and 13 Jbeta primers were used. Using immunoSEQ multiplex PCR, the repertoire was profiled, and TCRdb retains in-frame clones only, with some absent. The listing records 65,000 to 85,000 clones. The specimen was PBMCs. These receptors were taken from a female donor in good health and CMV-seropositive.

The chain uses TRBV7-2 and TRBJ2-7; 14 nucleotides align to TRBD2. Germline CDR1 reads SGHTA; CDR2 reads FQGNSA. The V segment lost 0 bases and the J segment 2 bases; nucleotides outside the gene matches: 3. This CDR3 comprises 17 residues. The CDR3 region has the DNA TGTGCCAGCAGCTTAGCCCTGACTAGCGGGGGGGCCTACGAGCAGTACTTC. This gives the protein CASSLALTSGGAYEQYF.

The chain uses TRBV6-4 and TRBJ2-1; 9 nucleotides match TRBD2. Germline CDR1 and CDR2: MRHNA and SNTAGT. The CDR3 runs to 18 residues. Losses at the gene ends were 2 bases for V and 4 bases for J; bases not matched to a gene: 12. CDR3: CASSDKFRVAGEYNEQFF. The CDR3 DNA follows: TGTGCCAGCAGTGACAAGTTTAGGGTAGCGGGAGAATACAATGAGCAGTTCTTC.

The chain recombines TRBV18 with TRBJ1-2; 9 bases align to TRBD1. Germline values: CDR1 KGHSH, CDR2 LQKENI. V lost 3 bases and J lost 5; bases outside the gene matches: 10. The CDR3 is made up of 16 amino acids. CDR3 DNA: TGTGCCAGCTCACCGCAACCGGGACAGGGAAGTTATGGCTACACCTTC. It is translated as CASSPQPGQGSYGYTF.

The chain has TRBV10-3 and TRBJ1-5; no reliable D call. The V gene's germline CDR1 is ENHRY and CDR2 SYGVKD. CDR3 length: 15 residues. Trimming shortened V by 4 bases and J by 0 bases, and 10 bases separated the two germline ends. CDR3 coding DNA: TGTGCCATCAGTGGCGGCGGCGATAGCAATCAGCCCCAGCATTTT. Translation: CAISGGGDSNQPQHF.

The chain has TRBV4-1 and TRBJ2-1; 9 bases map to TRBD2. Germline trimming cut 1 base from V and 1 base from J; bases unmatched to any gene: 2. This CDR3 is 16 amino acids long. The germline V gene has CDR1 MGHRA and CDR2 YSYEKL. CDR3 DNA sequence: TGCGCCAGCAGCCAAGTAACTAGCGGGTCCTACAATGAGCAGTTCTTC. Translating gives CASSQVTSGSYNEQFF.

The chain carries TRBV4-3 and TRBJ2-3; 8 bases match TRBD2. The CDR3 extends over 16 amino acids. Looked up from germline, CDR1 is LGHNA and CDR2 is YSLEER. The V segment lost 1 base and the J segment 4 bases; nucleotides outside the gene matches: 7. CDR3 nucleotide sequence: TGCGCCAGCAGCCAAGCTGCGGGAGGAGGCGCAGATACGCAGTATTTT. Translated: CASSQAAGGGADTQYF.

J is TRBJ2-7 and V is TRBV7-9; 10 bases match TRBD1. Germline V gene sequence: CDR1 SEHNR, CDR2 FQNEAQ (reference sequence). With V trimmed by 1 base and J by 4 bases, 16 bases remained unmatched. The CDR3 is made up of 19 amino acids. Here the CDR3 DNA reads TGTGCCAGCAGCTTAGTAGGGACAGGGGTAGGTCTTAAGGGATACGAGCAGTACTTC. Translation: CASSLVGTGVGLKGYEQYF. The full variable domain, in which reference TRBV7-9 and TRBJ2-7 provide the parts outside the CDR3, is DTGVSQNPRHKITKRGQNVTFRCDPISEHNRLYWYRQTLGQGPEFLTYFQNEAQLEKSRLLSDRFSAERPKGSFSTLEIQRTEQGDSAMYLCASSLVGTGVGLKGYEQYFGPGTRLTVT.

The chain recombines TRBV29-1 with TRBJ1-1, with D perhaps TRBD1 (6 bases). Trimming removed 4 bases at V and 4 bases at J, with 13 bases between. Germline CDR1 is SQVTM and CDR2 is ANQGSEA. The CDR3 totals 13 residues. CDR3 nucleotide sequence: TGCAGCGTTGGGGGGCTATACGCCACTGAAGCTTTCTTT. Protein sequence: CSVGGLYATEAFF.

The chain links TRBV28 to TRBJ2-3, with 9 bases identical to TRBD2. V was pared by 2 bases and J by 1 base, with 7 bases of the junction left unmatched. Germline V gene sequence: CDR1 MDHEN, CDR2 SYDVKM. The CDR3 contains 17 residues. This CDR3 reads CASSLRATSGRTDTQYF. CDR3 nucleotide sequence: TGTGCCAGCAGTTTAAGGGCTACTAGCGGGCGCACAGATACGCAGTATTTT. The variable domain in full, with the rest retrieved from reference TRBV28 and TRBJ2-3, is DVKVTQSSRYLVKRTGEKVFLECVQDMDHENMFWYRQDPGLGLRLIYFSYDVKMKEKGDIPEGYSVSREKKERFSLILESASTNQTSMYLCASSLRATSGRTDTQYFGPGTRLTVL.

The chain recombines TRBV30 with TRBJ2-1; 14 bases fit TRBD2. The CDR3 spans 20 residues. Germline CDR1 reads GTSNPN; CDR2 reads SVGIG (reference sequence). Trimming at V came to 1 base and at J to 5 bases, leaving 16 bases not matched to a gene. The CDR3 DNA reads as TGTGCCTGGAGTGAAAAAGGACTAGCGGGAGGACTATCCTACGACAATGAGCAGTTCTTC. Its translation is CAWSEKGLAGGLSYDNEQFF.

Comment on this clone: The junction does not match germline at one end; this may be a read error. The rearrangement uses TRBV4-1 and TRBJ1-1; 8 nucleotides match TRBD1. The CDR3 is 19 residues long. Germline lookup yields CDR1 MGHRA and CDR2 YSYEKL. CDR3 nucleotide sequence: TGCGCCAGCAGCCACGAGGGTGACAGGGGCATTATTACGAACACTGAAGATTTCTTT. Its translation: CASSHEGDRGIITNTEDFF.

V is TRBV19 and J is TRBJ1-2; the D gene is possibly TRBD1 (6 bases). The CDR3 has 15 residues. Per the germline V gene, CDR1 is LNHDA and CDR2 is SQIVND (reference sequence). The V end lost 8 bases, the J end lost 0 bases, and 16 bases lay between the germline ends. DNA for the CDR3: TGTGCCAGTTACCCCGGGACAAAGACTAACTATGGCTACACCTTC. Translation: CASYPGTKTNYGYTF.

The chain joins TRBV4-3 to TRBJ2-5; maybe TRBD1 (6 bases). The CDR3 totals 15 residues. Germline CDR1 LGHNA, CDR2 YSLEER. V lost 0 bases and J 4 bases, leaving 12 bases between the germline ends. The CDR3 here is CASSQDRAGAETQYF. CDR3 DNA: TGCGCCAGCAGCCAAGATAGGGCAGGGGCAGAGACCCAGTACTTC.

The chain links TRBV5-1 to TRBJ1-3, with 8 nucleotides matching TRBD1. V gave up 1 base and J gave up 4 bases; unmatched junction bases: 7. The CDR3 has 16 residues. Germline V CDR1 and CDR2: SGHRS, YFSETQ. CDR3 residues: CASSLSGTGGGNTIYF. As DNA, the CDR3 is TGCGCCAGCAGCTTGTCCGGGACAGGTGGAGGAAACACCATATATTTT. The full variable domain, its missing parts supplied by reference TRBV5-1 and TRBJ1-3, is KAGVTQTPRYLIKTRGQQVTLSCSPISGHRSVSWYQQTPGQGLQFLFEYFSETQRNKGNFPGRFSGRQFSNSRSEMNVSTLELGDSALYLCASSLSGTGGGNTIYFGEGSWLTVV.

This sequence joins TRBV6-5 and TRBJ2-7, with 7 bases identical to TRBD1. The trim removed 2 bases at V and 0 bases at J, leaving 7 bases unmatched. The CDR3 has 16 residues. CDR1 and CDR2 from the germline V gene are MNHEY and SVGAGI. The chain's CDR3 is CASSYPTGPLSYEQYF. The CDR3 bases are TGTGCCAGCAGTTACCCGACAGGGCCTCTCTCCTACGAGCAGTACTTC.

The V and J genes are TRBV30 and TRBJ1-2; D is unresolved. The CDR3 contains 13 residues. From germline, CDR1 is GTSNPN and CDR2 SVGIG (reference sequence). Trimming shortened V by 1 base and J by 0 bases, and 6 bases separated the two germline ends. This CDR3 reads CAWSAVANYGYTF. CDR3 nucleotide sequence: TGTGCCTGGAGTGCAGTGGCTAACTATGGCTACACCTTC.

The gene calls are TRBV30 and TRBJ1-1; 9 bases are shared with TRBD1. Trimming at V came to 5 bases and at J to 10 bases, leaving 8 bases not matched to a gene. Germline loops: CDR1 GTSNPN, CDR2 SVGIG (reference sequence). The CDR3 sequence is 12 residues long. The CDR3 nucleotides read TGTGCCTGGGCTTACGGACAGGGGCGAGCTTTCTTT. It translates to CAWAYGQGRAFF.

The V call is TRBV18, the J call TRBJ2-5, with D possibly being TRBD2 (6 bases). Germline V lookup: CDR1 KGHSH, CDR2 LQKENI. Trimming removed 2 bases at V and 5 bases at J, with 21 bases between. The CDR3 sequence is 17 residues long. CDR3 DNA: TGTGCCAGCTCACCAAGAACAGGACCAGCTGCGGGGGAGACCCAGTACTTC. Translating it yields CASSPRTGPAAGETQYF.

The genes are TRBV28 and TRBJ1-5, with TRBD1 matching over 9 bases. This CDR3 has 20 amino acids. From germline, CDR1 is MDHEN and CDR2 SYDVKM. Trimming took 5 bases from V and 2 from J; bases not matched to a gene: 19. The CDR3 spells CASSPSTLGPDRGGNQPQHF. CDR3 in DNA: TGTGCCAGCAGTCCATCCACTCTCGGCCCGGACAGGGGAGGCAATCAGCCCCAGCATTTT. Full variable domain (outside the CDR3, taken from reference TRBV28 and TRBJ1-5): DVKVTQSSRYLVKRTGEKVFLECVQDMDHENMFWYRQDPGLGLRLIYFSYDVKMKEKGDIPEGYSVSREKKERFSLILESASTNQTSMYLCASSPSTLGPDRGGNQPQHFGDGTRLSIL.

The chain couples TRBV4-3 to TRBJ2-1; 11 bases are shared with TRBD2. The CDR3 is 18 residues long. After removal of 0 bases from V and 10 bases from J, the junction contained 14 bases not matched to a gene. The V gene's germline CDR1 is LGHNA and CDR2 YSLEER. The CDR3 here is CASSQDPRGSGRAREQFF. The CDR3 DNA sequence: TGCGCCAGCAGCCAAGATCCCCGTGGTAGCGGGAGGGCCAGAGAGCAGTTCTTC.

The V gene is TRBV27, the J gene TRBJ2-7; D gene ambiguous. The germline CDR1 and CDR2 sequences are MNHEY and SMNVEV (reference sequence). The CDR3 has 13 amino acids. Trimming pared 5 bases from V and 0 bases from J, leaving 8 bases between. The CDR3 spells CASSPLPSYEQYF. Written as DNA, the CDR3 is TGTGCCAGCAGTCCCCTCCCCTCCTACGAGCAGTACTTC.

This chain joins TRBV9 and TRBJ1-2; a possible D gene is TRBD1 (5 bases). CDR3 size: 19 residues. Germline V gene data show CDR1 as SGDLS and CDR2 as YYNGEE. Trimming pared 0 bases from V and 3 bases from J, leaving 24 bases between. For the CDR3, the DNA is TGTGCCAGCAGCGTAGCTACTTGGGGCCATGGGGCTTCTGACTATGGCTACACCTTC. It translates to CASSVATWGHGASDYGYTF.

The V gene is TRBV27, the J gene TRBJ2-7; D may be TRBD2 (5 bases). The germline V and J ends were trimmed by 3 bases and 6 bases, with 12 bases remaining between them. This CDR3 has 13 residues. Germline V gives CDR1 MNHEY, CDR2 SMNVEV (reference sequence). CDR3 nucleotide sequence: TGTGCCAGCAGTTTTCAACCCCGGGGCGAGCAGTACTTC. Its protein product is CASSFQPRGEQYF.

This chain uses TRBV4-1 with TRBJ2-3, with 13 bases that match TRBD2. The CDR3 runs 19 residues. Germline CDR1 reads MGHRA; CDR2 reads YSYEKL. V was pared by 4 bases and J by 1 base, with 11 bases of the junction left unmatched. The CDR3 loop reads CASSRVPGTSGAGTDTQYF. Here the CDR3 DNA reads TGCGCCAGCAGCCGGGTTCCCGGGACTAGCGGGGCCGGCACAGATACGCAGTATTTT.

The chain recombines TRBV7-6 with TRBJ1-2; 10 nucleotides align to TRBD1. Per the germline V gene, CDR1 is SGHVS and CDR2 is FNYEAQ. The CDR3 runs 17 residues. V shed 5 bases, J shed 4 bases, and the junction held 13 bases outside the gene matches. CDR3 sequence reads: CASSPYGGGQGTYGYTF. In DNA form, the CDR3 reads TGTGCCAGCAGCCCATATGGAGGGGGACAGGGGACCTATGGCTACACCTTC.

The V and J genes are TRBV7-9 and TRBJ2-7, with TRBD1 matching 7 bases. J gave up 6 bases and V 4 bases, and 12 bases lay outside the gene matches. CDR3 length: 15 residues. Germline V gene lookup returns CDR1 SEHNR and CDR2 FQNEAQ (reference sequence). The chain's CDR3 is CASSSTRQGGVEQYF. The CDR3 DNA sequence: TGTGCCAGCAGCTCCACCAGACAGGGTGGAGTCGAGCAGTACTTC.

J is TRBJ1-3 and V is TRBV30; D might be TRBD1 (5 bases). CDR3 length equals 13 residues. Germline-derived CDR1 and CDR2 are GTSNPN and SVGIG (reference sequence). CDR3 sequence: CGIQAHSGNTIYF. The DNA for the CDR3 is TGTGGAATACAGGCCCACTCTGGAAACACCATATATTTT.

In DNA form, the CDR3 reads TGCAGCGTTCGCAGGTTATTTTCCTACGAGCAGTACTTC. The encoded protein is CSVRRLFSYEQYF. V and J are TRBV29-1 and TRBJ2-7; D remains ambiguous. The length of the CDR3 is 13 residues. Trimming removed 5 bases at V and 1 base at J, with 12 bases between. Germline V lookup: CDR1 SQVTM, CDR2 ANQGSEA.

The chain uses TRBV4-3 and TRBJ1-6; TRBD1 matches 11 bases. Trimming took 1 base from V and 10 from J; bases not matched to a gene: 3. Germline assignment: CDR1 LGHNA and CDR2 YSLEER. CDR3 length: 15 residues. CDR3 sequence (DNA): TGCGCCAGCAGCCAAGGGACAGGGGGCGGCTCACCCCTCCACTTT. This encodes CASSQGTGGGSPLHF.

The chain uses TRBV11-1 and TRBJ1-6; 8 positions match TRBD1. Trimming removed 4 bases from V and 9 bases from J; junction bases left unmatched: 8. The CDR3 runs 15 residues. CDR1 SGHAT and CDR2 FQDESV come from the germline V gene (reference sequence). The CDR3 DNA sequence: TGTGCCAGCAGCTCGACGACAGGGGTAGGTTCACCCCTCCACTTT. Translated, it gives CASSSTTGVGSPLHF.

This chain links TRBV7-6 with TRBJ2-7, with 10 bases aligning to TRBD1. This CDR3 is built from 15 residues. Trimming removed 1 base from V and 7 bases from J; junction bases left unmatched: 7. Germline V CDR1 and CDR2: SGHVS, FNYEAQ. CDR3 loop: CASSLGGGTGEEQYF. The CDR3 region has the DNA TGTGCCAGCAGCTTAGGGGGGGGGACAGGGGAAGAGCAGTACTTC.

In regard to this clone: A read error may account for a junction end that differs from germline. The chain uses TRBV18 and TRBJ1-6; TRBD1 agrees at 7 bases. CDR1 and CDR2 (germline): KGHSH, LQKENI. The CDR3 sequence is 16 residues long. This chain's CDR3 is CASAPSPRGNNSPLHF. As DNA, the CDR3 is TGTGCCAGCGCACCTAGTCCCAGGGGGAATAATTCACCCCTCCACTTT. Based on the CDR3 plus reference TRBV18 and TRBJ1-6, the full variable domain is NAGVMQNPRHLVRRRGQEARLRCSPMKGHSHVYWYRQLPEEGLKFMVYLQKENIIDESGMPKERFSAEFPKEGPSILRIQQVVRGDSAAYFCASAPSPRGNNSPLHFGNGTRLTVT.